One sample yielded the 15 T cell receptor beta chains listed below, sequenced in a study of OX40 agonist ivuxolimab in advanced cancers. Using immunoSEQ multiplex PCR, the repertoire was profiled, and TCRdb retains in-frame clones only, with some absent. The repertoire holds more than 55,000 clones, 82% seen once, with around 3.8% in the top ten. The starting material was CD4+ or CD8+ T cells sorted from blood, obtained in a trial of the OX40 agonist ivuxolimab. Source of these receptors: an adult with an advanced solid tumor such as melanoma, head and neck, liver or kidney cancer.

The chain employs TRBV2 and TRBJ1-6; the match to TRBD1 covers 7 bases. The CDR3 contains 16 residues. V lost 5 bases, J lost 1 base, and 5 bases stayed unmatched. The germline gives CDR1 SNHLY, CDR2 FYNNEI. CDR3 sequence reads: CASSPDRVSYNSPLHF. The CDR3 DNA is TGTGCCAGCAGTCCTGACAGGGTGTCCTATAATTCACCCCTCCACTTT.

This clone was picked up one time. The CDR3 nucleotides are TGTGCCTGGAGTGTTGACTGGGGCTACTTC. It yields the protein CAWSVDWGYF. The chain uses TRBV30 and TRBJ2-4, with D possibly TRBD1 on 5 matching bases. CDR3 size: 10 residues. V shed 0 bases and J shed 16 bases, with 10 bases lying between them. From germline, CDR1 is GTSNPN and CDR2 SVGIG (reference sequence).

This clone has a handful of counts. The chain has TRBV7-9 and TRBJ2-5; the D gene is possibly TRBD1 (5 bases). CDR3 length: 15 amino acids. Germline V lookup: CDR1 SEHNR, CDR2 FQNEAQ (reference sequence). Trimming removed 3 bases at V and 4 bases at J, with 15 bases between. The CDR3 nucleotides are TGTGCCAGCAGCTTGGTAGGGGTTCTAGGAGAGACCCAGTACTTC. As protein: CASSLVGVLGETQYF. The full variable domain, with the rest looked up from reference TRBV7-9 and TRBJ2-5, is DTGVSQNPRHKITKRGQNVTFRCDPISEHNRLYWYRQTLGQGPEFLTYFQNEAQLEKSRLLSDRFSAERPKGSFSTLEIQRTEQGDSAMYLCASSLVGVLGETQYFGPGTRLLVL.

V usage is TRBV7-3 and J usage is TRBJ1-1; 7 bases map to TRBD1. CDR3 size: 13 residues. Trimming took 6 bases from V and 9 from J; bases not matched to a gene: 10. CDR1 is SGHTA, CDR2 FQGTGA, per germline. For the CDR3, the DNA is TGTGCCAGCAGTTACTCGGGACAGTATCAAGCTTTCTTT. It specifies CASSYSGQYQAFF.

The rearrangement joins TRBV19 to TRBJ1-1; possible D gene TRBD1, 5 bases. The germline V and J ends were trimmed by 9 bases and 5 bases, with 13 bases remaining between them. In germline, CDR1 is LNHDA, CDR2 SQIVND (reference sequence). The length of the CDR3 is 12 residues. The CDR3 sequence: CASRFGGTEAFF. As DNA, the CDR3 is TGTGCCAGCCGTTTTGGGGGGACTGAAGCTTTCTTT.

The chain combines TRBV7-2 with TRBJ2-3, with 15 bases matching TRBD2. The CDR3 is 17 residues long. Germline V gives CDR1 SGHTA, CDR2 FQGNSA. The J segment lost 2 bases and the V segment lost 5 bases, leaving 5 bases of the junction unmatched. The CDR3, as DNA: TGTGCCAGCAGCCCTCGGACTAGCGGGGGGGCCACAGATACGCAGTATTTT. Translating gives CASSPRTSGGATDTQYF.

The chain carries TRBV6-5 and TRBJ2-1; 10 bases map to TRBD2. V gave up 3 bases and J gave up 4 bases; unmatched junction bases: 3. The CDR3 loop spans 15 amino acids. Germline CDR1 and CDR2: MNHEY and SVGAGI. The CDR3 sequence: CASSYSGGLYNEQFF. The CDR3 DNA reads as TGTGCCAGCAGTTATAGCGGGGGGTTATACAATGAGCAGTTCTTC.

In DNA, the CDR3 is TGTGCCAGCAGCCTCAGACGGCTAGCGGGGGTGGAGACCCAGTACTTC. Its protein is CASSLRRLAGVETQYF. The chain uses TRBV7-9 and TRBJ2-5, with 10 bases aligning to TRBD2. Germline values: CDR1 SEHNR, CDR2 FQNEAQ (reference sequence). This CDR3 is 16 amino acids long. V was pared by 5 bases and J by 5 bases, with 11 bases of the junction left unmatched.

The chain combines TRBV11-2 with TRBJ1-1, with D possibly matching TRBD1 (5 bases). Trimming left V 2 bases short and J 9 bases short, with 19 bases between. Per the germline V gene, CDR1 is SGHAT and CDR2 is FQNNGV. CDR3 length equals 15 residues. Here the CDR3 reads CASSLPGHPQTKAFF. The CDR3 bases are TGTGCCAGCAGCTTACCCGGACACCCCCAGACGAAAGCTTTCTTT.

The V gene is TRBV27, the J gene TRBJ2-5, with D perhaps TRBD2 (5 bases). Trimming stripped 4 bases from V and 5 bases from J, with 14 bases between. Germline V CDR1 and CDR2: MNHEY, SMNVEV (reference sequence). This CDR3 has 14 residues. CDR3 DNA: TGTGCCAGCAGTTACAGCGGCACCAAGGAGACCCAGTACTTC. Translated: CASSYSGTKETQYF.

This rearrangement joins TRBV29-1 to TRBJ1-1; D unclear. The CDR3 extends over 13 amino acids. The ends were cut back, 2 bases at V and 4 bases at J, with 11 bases in the middle. The germline V gene encodes CDR1 SQVTM and CDR2 ANQGSEA. CDR3 nucleotide sequence: TGCAGCGTTGAATCCCATGGAAGCACTGAAGCTTTCTTT. It yields the protein CSVESHGSTEAFF.

This rearrangement joins TRBV6-4 to TRBJ2-1; a possible D gene is TRBD1 (5 bases). The V gene's germline CDR1 is MRHNA and CDR2 SNTAGT. This CDR3 is 13 amino acids long. The V end was cut by 4 bases, the J end by 4 bases, with 8 bases between. The DNA of the CDR3 is TGTGCCAGCAGTGCGACAGTGTACAATGAGCAGTTCTTC. It specifies CASSATVYNEQFF.

J is TRBJ1-1 and V is TRBV29-1; no clear D. This CDR3 has 13 amino acids. Between the trimmed V and J ends, which lost 4 bases and 4 bases, there was a span of 13 bases. The V gene's germline CDR1 is SQVTM and CDR2 ANQGSEA. Here the CDR3 DNA reads TGCAGCGTTGTAAACAGTGGAGGCACTGAAGCTTTCTTT. Protein sequence: CSVVNSGGTEAFF.

V is TRBV15 and J is TRBJ2-3, with D unresolved. The CDR3 is 16 residues long. Germline V gives CDR1 LNHNV, CDR2 YYDKDF (reference sequence). V lost 0 bases and J 0 bases, leaving 10 bases between the germline ends. In DNA form, the CDR3 reads TGTGCCACCAGCAGAGATTCAACGCCCAGCACAGATACGCAGTATTTT. Translation gives CATSRDSTPSTDTQYF.

This chain connects TRBV19 to TRBJ2-7, with a tentative D call TRBD1 (6 bases). Germline V gene lookup returns CDR1 LNHDA and CDR2 SQIVND (reference sequence). V lost 4 bases and J lost 5, with 15 bases in between. This CDR3 region has 14 residues. The CDR3 sequence: CASSKLGARDEQYF. The CDR3 nucleotides read TGTGCCAGTAGTAAGCTGGGGGCGCGGGACGAGCAGTACTTC.